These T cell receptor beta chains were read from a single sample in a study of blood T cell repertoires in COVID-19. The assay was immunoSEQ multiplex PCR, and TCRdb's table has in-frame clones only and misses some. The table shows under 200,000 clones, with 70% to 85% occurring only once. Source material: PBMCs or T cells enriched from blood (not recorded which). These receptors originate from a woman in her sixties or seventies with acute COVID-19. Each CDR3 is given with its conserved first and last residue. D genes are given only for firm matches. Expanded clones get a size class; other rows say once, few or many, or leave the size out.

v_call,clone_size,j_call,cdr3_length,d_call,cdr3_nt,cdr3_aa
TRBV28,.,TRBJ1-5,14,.,TGTGCCAGCCACAGGGAGGGACTAAATCAGCCCCAGCATTTT,CASHREGLNQPQHF
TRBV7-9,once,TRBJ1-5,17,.,TGTGCCAGCAGCTTAGTTCGGCAGGGCTATAGCAATCAGCCCCAGCATTTT,CASSLVRQGYSNQPQHF
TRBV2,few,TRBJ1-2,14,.,TGTGCCAGCAATCCAGCCCTAGAAAACTATGGCTACACCTTC,CASNPALENYGYTF
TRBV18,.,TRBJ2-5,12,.,TGTGCCAGCTCGCTCCTAAGTCGGACCCAGTACTTC,CASSLLSRTQYF
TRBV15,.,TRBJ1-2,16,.,TGTGCCACCAGCCTTCTCGGTGGGGGGGCAAACTATGGCTACACCTTC,CATSLLGGGANYGYTF
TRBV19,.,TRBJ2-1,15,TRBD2,TGTGCCAGTAGGGGAGAGGGAGGGCCCTACAATGAGCAGTTCTTC,CASRGEGGPYNEQFF
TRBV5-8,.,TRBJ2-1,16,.,TGTGCCAGCAGCTTGGGAGACAGGCCTTATTACAATGAGCAGTTCTTC,CASSLGDRPYYNEQFF
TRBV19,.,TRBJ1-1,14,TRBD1,TGTGCCAGTAGTATAGCCCAGGGGGCAACTGAAGCTTTCTTT,CASSIAQGATEAFF
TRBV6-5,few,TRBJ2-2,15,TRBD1,TGTGCCAGCAGTTACTCGGGACAGCACACCGGGGAGCTGTTTTTT,CASSYSGQHTGELFF
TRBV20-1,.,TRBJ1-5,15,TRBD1,TGCAGTGCTAGTGGACAGGGCATCGGCAATCAGCCCCAGCATTTT,CSASGQGIGNQPQHF
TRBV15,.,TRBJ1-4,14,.,TGTGCCACCAGCAGACACAGTCTTAATGAAAAACTGTTTTTT,CATSRHSLNEKLFF
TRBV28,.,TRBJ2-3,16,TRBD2,TGTGCCAGCAGCTTAATTAGCGGGGGGGTGAGGGATACGCAGTATTTT,CASSLISGGVRDTQYF
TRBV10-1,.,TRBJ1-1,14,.,TGCGCCAGCAGTGAGTCCGGGAGGGACACTGAAGCTTTCTTT,CASSESGRDTEAFF
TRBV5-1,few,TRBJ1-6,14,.,TGCGCCAGCAGCCCAACAGGACAAAATTCACCCCTCCACTTT,CASSPTGQNSPLHF
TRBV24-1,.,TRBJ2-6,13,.,TGTGCCACCAGAGAGCCTGGGGCCAACGTCCTGACTTTC,CATREPGANVLTF
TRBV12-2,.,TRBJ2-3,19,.,TGTGCAAGCTCCCTTCGAGGGACTAGCGGGAGGGCGGTCACAGATACGCAGTATTTT,CASSLRGTSGRAVTDTQYF
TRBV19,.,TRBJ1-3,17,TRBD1,TGTGCCAGTAGTTCCTCCCCGGGCAGGGGGCCTGGAAACACCATATATTTT,CASSSSPGRGPGNTIYF
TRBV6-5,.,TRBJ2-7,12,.,TGTGCCAGCAGTTACTCTAGGGGGGAGCAGTACTTC,CASSYSRGEQYF
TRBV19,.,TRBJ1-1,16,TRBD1,TGTGCCAGTAAAATGGGGGACAGGTACATGAACACTGAAGCTTTCTTT,CASKMGDRYMNTEAFF
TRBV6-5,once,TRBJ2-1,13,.,TGTGCCAGCAGTTACGGGCCATTCAATGAGCAGTTCTTC,CASSYGPFNEQFF
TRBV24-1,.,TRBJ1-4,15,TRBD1,TGTGCCACCAGTGATTCCGGGACAGCTAATGAAAAACTGTTTTTT,CATSDSGTANEKLFF
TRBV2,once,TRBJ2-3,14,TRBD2,TGTGCCAGCAGAGTGCGGGGGGGCACAGATACGCAGTATTTT,CASRVRGGTDTQYF
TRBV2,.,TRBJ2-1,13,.,TGTGCCAGAATTAAAGACAGCTACAATGAGCAGTTCTTC,CARIKDSYNEQFF
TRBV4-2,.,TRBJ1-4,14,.,TGTGCCAGCAGGGAGTTTGCAACTAATGAAAAACTGTTTTTT,CASREFATNEKLFF
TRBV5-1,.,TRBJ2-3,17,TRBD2,TGCGCCAGCAGCTTCCTTTTAGCGGGAGGGCCGCCAGATACGCAGTATTTT,CASSFLLAGGPPDTQYF
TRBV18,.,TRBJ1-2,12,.,TGTGCCAGCTCACCCCGGACAGACGGCTACACCTTC,CASSPRTDGYTF